The entry below describes one TCR beta chain. Donation came from healthy Caucasian individuals in Russia who were aged roughly 6 to 95. Sample-barcoded 5' priming and a J-beta primer mix drove a second PCR of about 6 to 11 cycles. TCRdb ran MiXCR on the 5' RACE reads and lists one entry per CDR3 protein. The sample yields about 1.8 million distinct CDR3 sequences, about 50% seen once. These data come from a study of blood T cells in healthy people across ages. CDR3 length equals 14 residues. Deletions cut 1 base from V and 5 bases from J, with 11 bases between. Germline-derived CDR1 and CDR2 are SGHTA and FQGNSA.

The genes are TRBV7-2 and TRBJ2-5; possibly TRBD1 for D (5 bases). The clonotype comes from a woman aged 35 to 49 in good health. The sequencing input was blood. The CDR3 nucleotides are TGTGCCAGCAGCTTAGTCCTGGGGCCCGAGACCCAGTACTTC. Its translation: CASSLVLGPETQYF.